The subject of this entry is one T cell receptor beta chain. This record belongs to a study of blood T cell repertoires in COVID-19. In assigning cohorts, the study relied on participant-reported clinical history. Either two negative PCRs, clearance, or symptom resolution qualified Cohort 3 donors as recovered. Trimming removed 0 bases from V and 0 bases from J, with 13 bases in between. This CDR3 spans 17 amino acids. Germline V CDR1 and CDR2: SGHDT, YYEEEE. As processed by the authors: Estimated nucleated cell counts came from reference gene primer amplification. Libraries were prepared by immunoSEQ multiplex PCR; TCRdb keeps only in-frame clonotypes and omits some of them. V and J calls and clone size are those listed in that table; D and trimming were worked out from the DNA. Among roughly 220,000 clones listed, around four fifths were seen once.

The gene calls are TRBV5-6 and TRBJ1-3; possibly TRBD1 for D (6 bases). Material for sequencing was PBMCs or T cells enriched from blood (not recorded which). The sequence was collected from a man in his forties who had recovered from COVID-19. CDR3: CASSLGWGRSSGNTIYF. CDR3 nucleotide sequence: TGTGCCAGCAGCTTGGGATGGGGGCGAAGCTCTGGAAACACCATATATTTT.